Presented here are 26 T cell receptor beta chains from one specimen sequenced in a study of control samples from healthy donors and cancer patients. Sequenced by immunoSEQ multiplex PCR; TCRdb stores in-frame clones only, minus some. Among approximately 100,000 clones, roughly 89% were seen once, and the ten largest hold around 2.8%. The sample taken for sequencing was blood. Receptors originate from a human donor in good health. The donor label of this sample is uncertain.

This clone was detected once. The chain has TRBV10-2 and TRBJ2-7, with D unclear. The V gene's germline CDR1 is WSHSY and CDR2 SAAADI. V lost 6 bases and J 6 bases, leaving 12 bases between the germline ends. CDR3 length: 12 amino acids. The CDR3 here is CASRGLLAEQYF. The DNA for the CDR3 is TGCGCCAGCAGGGGATTGCTCGCCGAGCAGTACTTC.

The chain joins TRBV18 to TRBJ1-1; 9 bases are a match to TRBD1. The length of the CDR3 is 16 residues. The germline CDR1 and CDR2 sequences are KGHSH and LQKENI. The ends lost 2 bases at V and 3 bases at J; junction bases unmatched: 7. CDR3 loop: CASSPTGQGKDTEAFF. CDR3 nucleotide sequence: TGTGCCAGCTCACCAACAGGACAGGGGAAGGACACTGAAGCTTTCTTT. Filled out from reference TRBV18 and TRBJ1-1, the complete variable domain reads NAGVMQNPRHLVRRRGQEARLRCSPMKGHSHVYWYRQLPEEGLKFMVYLQKENIIDESGMPKERFSAEFPKEGPSILRIQQVVRGDSAAYFCASSPTGQGKDTEAFFGQGTRLTVV.

The CDR3 sequence: CASSSREVTGGTGELFF. CDR3 DNA sequence: TGTGCCAGCAGCTCTAGAGAGGTAACAGGGGGCACCGGGGAGCTGTTTTTT. The chain uses TRBV9 and TRBJ2-2, with 8 bases lining up with TRBD1. Germline CDR1 and CDR2: SGDLS and YYNGEE. The CDR3 length is 17 residues. V trimming: 4 bases; J trimming: 4 bases; junction bases outside the gene matches: 12.

CDR3 bases: TGCGCCAGCAGGACAGGGTCGAAAAAACTGTTTTTT. Protein product: CASRTGSKKLFF. The V and J genes are TRBV23-1 and TRBJ1-4; 7 bases line up with TRBD1. TRBV23-1 is an open reading frame whose function is uncertain. J lost 9 bases, V lost 6 bases, and 4 bases had no gene match. The CDR3 extends over 12 amino acids.

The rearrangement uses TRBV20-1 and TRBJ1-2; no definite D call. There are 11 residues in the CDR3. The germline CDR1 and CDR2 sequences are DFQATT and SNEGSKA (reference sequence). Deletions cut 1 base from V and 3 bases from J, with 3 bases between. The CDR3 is CSARGDYGYTF. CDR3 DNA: TGCAGTGCTAGAGGGGACTATGGCTACACCTTC.

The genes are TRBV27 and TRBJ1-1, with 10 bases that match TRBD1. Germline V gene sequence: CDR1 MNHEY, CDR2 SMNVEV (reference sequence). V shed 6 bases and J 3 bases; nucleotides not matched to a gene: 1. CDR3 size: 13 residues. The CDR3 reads CASRGQGYTEAFF. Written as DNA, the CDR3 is TGTGCCAGCAGGGGACAGGGGTACACTGAAGCTTTCTTT.

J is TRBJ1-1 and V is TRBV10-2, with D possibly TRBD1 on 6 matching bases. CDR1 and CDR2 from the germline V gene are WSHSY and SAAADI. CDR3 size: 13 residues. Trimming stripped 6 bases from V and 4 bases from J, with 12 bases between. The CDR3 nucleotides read TGCGCCAGCAGACAGACAGGCGGCACTGAAGCTTTCTTT. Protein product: CASRQTGGTEAFF.

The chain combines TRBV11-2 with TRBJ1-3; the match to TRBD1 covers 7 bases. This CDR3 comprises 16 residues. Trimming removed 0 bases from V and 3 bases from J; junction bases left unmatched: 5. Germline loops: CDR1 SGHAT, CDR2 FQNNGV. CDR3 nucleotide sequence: TGTGCCAGCAGCTTAGACAACAGGGGCTTTGGAAACACCATATATTTT. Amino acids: CASSLDNRGFGNTIYF.

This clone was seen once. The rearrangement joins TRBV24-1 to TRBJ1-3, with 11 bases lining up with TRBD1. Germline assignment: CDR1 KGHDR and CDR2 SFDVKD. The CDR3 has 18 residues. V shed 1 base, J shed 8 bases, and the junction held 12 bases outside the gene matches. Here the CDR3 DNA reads TGTGCCACCAGTGATTTATCGCCTCCGGGACAGGGGGTATACACCATATATTTT. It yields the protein CATSDLSPPGQGVYTIYF.

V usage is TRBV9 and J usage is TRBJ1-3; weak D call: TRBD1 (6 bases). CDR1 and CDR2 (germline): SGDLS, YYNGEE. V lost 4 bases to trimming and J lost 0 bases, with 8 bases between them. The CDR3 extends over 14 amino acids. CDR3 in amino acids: CASSQDSSGNTIYF. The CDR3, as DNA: TGTGCCAGCAGCCAGGACAGCTCTGGAAACACCATATATTTT.

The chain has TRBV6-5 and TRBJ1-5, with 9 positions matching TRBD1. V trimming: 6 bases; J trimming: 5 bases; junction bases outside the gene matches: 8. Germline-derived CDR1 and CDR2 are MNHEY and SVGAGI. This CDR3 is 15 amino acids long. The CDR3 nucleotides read TGTGCCAGCAGCATGACAGGGGGTGTTCATCAGCCCCAGCATTTT. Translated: CASSMTGGVHQPQHF.

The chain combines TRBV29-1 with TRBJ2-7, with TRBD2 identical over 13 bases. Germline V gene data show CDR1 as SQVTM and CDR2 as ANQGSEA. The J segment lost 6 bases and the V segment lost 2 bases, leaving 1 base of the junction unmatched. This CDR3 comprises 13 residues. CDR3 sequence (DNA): TGCAGCGTTGAAACTAGCGGGGGGGCCGAGCAGTACTTC. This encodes CSVETSGGAEQYF.

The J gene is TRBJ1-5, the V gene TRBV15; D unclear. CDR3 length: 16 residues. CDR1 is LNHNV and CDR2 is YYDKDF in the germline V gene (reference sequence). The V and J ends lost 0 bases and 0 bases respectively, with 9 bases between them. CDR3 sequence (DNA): TGTGCCACCAGCAGAGATAGGAGTTATAGCAATCAGCCCCAGCATTTT. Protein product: CATSRDRSYSNQPQHF.

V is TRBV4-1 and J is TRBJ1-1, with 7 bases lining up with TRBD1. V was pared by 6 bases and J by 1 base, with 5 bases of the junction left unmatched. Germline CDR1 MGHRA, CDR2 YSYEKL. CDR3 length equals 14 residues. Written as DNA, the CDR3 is TGCGCCAGCAGAAGTTACAGGGGGAACACTGAAGCTTTCTTT. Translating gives CASRSYRGNTEAFF.

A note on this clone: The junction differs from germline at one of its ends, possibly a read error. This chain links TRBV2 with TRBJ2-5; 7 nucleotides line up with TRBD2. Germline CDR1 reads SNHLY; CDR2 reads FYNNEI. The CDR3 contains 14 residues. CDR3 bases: TGTGCCAGTAGTGGGGGGGGATTCCAAGAGACCCAGTACTTC. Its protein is CASSGGGFQETQYF.

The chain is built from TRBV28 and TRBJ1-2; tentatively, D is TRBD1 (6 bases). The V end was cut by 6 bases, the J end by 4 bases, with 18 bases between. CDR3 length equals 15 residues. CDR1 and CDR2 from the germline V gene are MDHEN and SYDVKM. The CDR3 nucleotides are TGTGCCAGCAGACCCCCGATGGGGGGCGGCTATGGCTACACCTTC. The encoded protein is CASRPPMGGGYGYTF.

CDR3 residues: CATGPSGSSYNEQFF. Written as DNA, the CDR3 is TGTGCCACCGGGCCCAGTGGGAGCTCCTACAATGAGCAGTTCTTC. The chain is built from TRBV15 and TRBJ2-1; D possibly corresponds to TRBD2 (5 bases). Germline-derived CDR1 and CDR2 are LNHNV and YYDKDF (reference sequence). The CDR3 totals 15 residues. V lost 8 bases, J lost 0 bases, and 14 bases lay in between.

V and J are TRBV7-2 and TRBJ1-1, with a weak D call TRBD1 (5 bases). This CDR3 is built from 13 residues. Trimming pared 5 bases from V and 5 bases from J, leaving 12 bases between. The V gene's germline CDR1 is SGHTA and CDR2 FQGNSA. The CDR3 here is CASSPGTSTEAFF. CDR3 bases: TGTGCCAGCAGCCCTGGGACTTCTACTGAAGCTTTCTTT.

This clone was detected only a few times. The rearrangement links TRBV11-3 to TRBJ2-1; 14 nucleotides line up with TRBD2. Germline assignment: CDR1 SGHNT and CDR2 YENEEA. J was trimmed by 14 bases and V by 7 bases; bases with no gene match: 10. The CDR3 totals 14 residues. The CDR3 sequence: CASTRGLAGDAKFF. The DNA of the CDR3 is TGTGCCAGCACCCGGGGACTAGCGGGGGACGCGAAGTTCTTC.

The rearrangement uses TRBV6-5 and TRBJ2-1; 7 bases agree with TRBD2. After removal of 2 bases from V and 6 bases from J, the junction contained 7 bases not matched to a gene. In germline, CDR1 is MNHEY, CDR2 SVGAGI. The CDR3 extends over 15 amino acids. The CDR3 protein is CASSYLRASGNEQFF. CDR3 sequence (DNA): TGTGCCAGCAGTTACCTTAGGGCTAGCGGCAATGAGCAGTTCTTC.

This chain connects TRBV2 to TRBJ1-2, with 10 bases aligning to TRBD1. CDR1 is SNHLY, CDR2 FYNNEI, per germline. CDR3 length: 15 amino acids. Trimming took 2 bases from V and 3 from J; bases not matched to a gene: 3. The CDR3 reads CASSERDRGDYGYTF. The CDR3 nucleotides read TGTGCCAGCAGTGAACGGGACAGGGGAGACTATGGCTACACCTTC.

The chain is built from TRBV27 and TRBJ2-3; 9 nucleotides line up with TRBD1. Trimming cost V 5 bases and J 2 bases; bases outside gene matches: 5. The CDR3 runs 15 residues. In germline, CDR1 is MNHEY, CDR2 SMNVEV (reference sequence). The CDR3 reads CASSDGQGYTDTQYF. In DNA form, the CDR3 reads TGTGCCAGCAGTGACGGACAGGGGTACACAGATACGCAGTATTTT.

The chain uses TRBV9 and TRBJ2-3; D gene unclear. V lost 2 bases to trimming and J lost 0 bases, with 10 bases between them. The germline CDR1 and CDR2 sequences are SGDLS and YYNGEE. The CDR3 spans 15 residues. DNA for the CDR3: TGTGCCAGCAGCGTTAACGGGCGAAGCACAGATACGCAGTATTTT. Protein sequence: CASSVNGRSTDTQYF.

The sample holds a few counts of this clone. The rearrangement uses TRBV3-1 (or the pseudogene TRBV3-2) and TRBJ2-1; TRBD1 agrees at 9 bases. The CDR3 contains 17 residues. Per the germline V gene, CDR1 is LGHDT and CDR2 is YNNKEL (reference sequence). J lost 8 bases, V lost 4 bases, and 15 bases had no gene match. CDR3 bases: TGTGCCAGCAGCCTCGTACTACCGGGACAGGGTAGTGATGAGCAGTTCTTC. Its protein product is CASSLVLPGQGSDEQFF.

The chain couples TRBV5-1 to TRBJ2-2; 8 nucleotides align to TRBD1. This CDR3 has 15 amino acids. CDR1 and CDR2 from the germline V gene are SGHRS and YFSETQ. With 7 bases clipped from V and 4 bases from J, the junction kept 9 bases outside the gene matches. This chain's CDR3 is CASGQGKEGTGELFF. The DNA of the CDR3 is TGCGCCAGCGGACAGGGAAAAGAAGGCACCGGGGAGCTGTTTTTT.

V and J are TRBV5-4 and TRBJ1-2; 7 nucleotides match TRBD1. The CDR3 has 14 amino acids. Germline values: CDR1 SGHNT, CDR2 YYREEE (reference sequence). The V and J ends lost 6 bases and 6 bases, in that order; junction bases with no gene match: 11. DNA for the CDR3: TGTGCCAGCACGAGATCACAGGGGATAAATGGCTACACCTTC. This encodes CASTRSQGINGYTF. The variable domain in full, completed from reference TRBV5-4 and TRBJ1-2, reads ETGVTQSPTHLIKTRGQQVTLRCSSQSGHNTVSWYQQALGQGPQFIFQYYREEENGRGNFPPRFSGLQFPNYSSELNVNALELDDSALYLCASTRSQGINGYTFGSGTRLTVV.